Below, 7 T cell receptor beta chains from the same sample are listed, as sequenced in a study of Graves' ophthalmopathy and Graves' hyperthyroidism. The authors amplified TCR beta CDR3 regions from RNA transcripts. The library came from an HTBI-primed first-round RT-PCR and a second-round multiplex PCR. TCRdb used MiXCR to reprocess the multiplex PCR reads, holding one entry per CDR3 protein. The sample has about 600,000 distinct CDR3 sequences, 35% to 45% seen once. Material: peripheral blood or thyroid tissue (not recorded which). The receptors here all came from an adult man with Graves' hyperthyroidism.

This clonotype has only a few counts. The chain's CDR3 is CASSLVPRDSPKFF. CDR3 bases: TGTGCCAGCAGCTTAGTCCCCCGGGACAGTCCCAAGTTCTTC. The chain couples TRBV7-6 to TRBJ2-1, with 7 bases lining up with TRBD1. The CDR3 is made up of 14 amino acids. Germline CDR1 and CDR2: SGHVS and FNYEAQ. V lost 1 base and J lost 14; bases outside the gene matches: 11.

The V and J genes are TRBV7-9 and TRBJ2-2, with unresolved D. CDR3 length: 13 amino acids. Per the germline V gene, CDR1 is SEHNR and CDR2 is FQNEAQ (reference sequence). Trimming took 5 bases from V and 6 from J, leaving 10 bases between them. Here the CDR3 DNA reads TGTGCCAGCAGCCATAGTGGATCCGGGGAGCTGTTTTTT. The encoded protein is CASSHSGSGELFF. The full variable domain, with the rest looked up from reference TRBV7-9 and TRBJ2-2, is DTGVSQNPRHKITKRGQNVTFRCDPISEHNRLYWYRQTLGQGPEFLTYFQNEAQLEKSRLLSDRFSAERPKGSFSTLEIQRTEQGDSAMYLCASSHSGSGELFFGEGSRLTVL.

The chain is built from TRBV7-3 and TRBJ1-1, with TRBD1 identical over 7 bases. The CDR3 extends over 15 amino acids. Germline CDR1 reads SGHTA; CDR2 reads FQGTGA. Trimming cost V 2 bases and J 8 bases; bases outside gene matches: 11. CDR3 amino acids: CASSLEGGASMEAFF. The CDR3 DNA follows: TGTGCCAGCAGCTTAGAAGGGGGCGCCAGCATGGAAGCTTTCTTT.

The V call is TRBV19, the J call TRBJ2-3; D unresolved. CDR3 length: 14 residues. CDR1 LNHDA and CDR2 SQIVND come from the germline V gene (reference sequence). The V end lost 6 bases, the J end lost 4 bases, and 14 bases lay between the germline ends. Here the CDR3 reads CASSPPKPADTQYF. For the CDR3, the DNA is TGTGCCAGTAGCCCTCCTAAGCCCGCAGATACGCAGTATTTT.

This clonotype appeared many times. The J gene is TRBJ2-6, the V gene TRBV19; D gene unclear. V shed 1 base and J shed 0 bases, with 10 bases lying between them. Germline V gives CDR1 LNHDA, CDR2 SQIVND (reference sequence). This CDR3 has 17 residues. CDR3 nucleotides: TGTGCCAGTAGTATAGTGGGCAGTTTCTCTGGGGCCAACGTCCTGACTTTC. This translates into CASSIVGSFSGANVLTF.

This chain connects TRBV24-1 to TRBJ2-1; 8 nucleotides agree with TRBD2. Germline CDR1 is KGHDR and CDR2 is SFDVKD. V gave up 3 bases and J gave up 0 bases; unmatched junction bases: 3. The CDR3 contains 16 residues. As DNA, the CDR3 is TGTGCCACCAGTGATACGGGACTAGTCTCCTACAATGAGCAGTTCTTC. As protein: CATSDTGLVSYNEQFF.

In this sample, this clonotype turned up many times. The chain employs TRBV20-1 and TRBJ2-7; 10 bases are shared with TRBD1. V was pared by 4 bases and J by 7 bases, with 10 bases of the junction left unmatched. Looked up from germline, CDR1 is DFQATT and CDR2 is SNEGSKA (reference sequence). The length of the CDR3 is 14 residues. The CDR3 coding sequence is TGCAGTGCTATACCCGGGACAGGGGAAAGTGAGCAGTACTTC. Its translation: CSAIPGTGESEQYF.